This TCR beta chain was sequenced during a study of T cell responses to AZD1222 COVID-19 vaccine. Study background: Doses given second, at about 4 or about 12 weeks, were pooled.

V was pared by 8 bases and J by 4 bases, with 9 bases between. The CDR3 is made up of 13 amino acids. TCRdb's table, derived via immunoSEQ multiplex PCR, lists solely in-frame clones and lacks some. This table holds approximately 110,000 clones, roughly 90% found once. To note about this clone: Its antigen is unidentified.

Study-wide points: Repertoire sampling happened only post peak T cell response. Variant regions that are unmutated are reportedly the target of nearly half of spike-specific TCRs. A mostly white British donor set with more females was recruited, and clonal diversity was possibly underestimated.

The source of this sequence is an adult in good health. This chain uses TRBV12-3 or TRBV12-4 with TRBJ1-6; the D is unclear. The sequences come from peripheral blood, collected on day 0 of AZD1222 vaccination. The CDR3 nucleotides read TGTGCCAGCGGACCAGCGTATAATTCACCCCTCCACTTT. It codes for CASGPAYNSPLHF.